This T cell receptor (beta chain) was retrieved from a study of blood T cell repertoires in COVID-19. Here immunoSEQ multiplex PCR was the method, and the copy in TCRdb shows in-frame clones only, minus some. The data show roughly 290,000 clones, around 85% seen once. This CDR3 comprises 16 residues. Trimming stripped 1 base from V and 3 bases from J, with 14 bases between. CDR1 and CDR2 from the germline V gene are LGHNA and YNFKEQ. V usage is TRBV4-2 and J usage is TRBJ2-3, with D possibly matching TRBD2 (6 bases). The sequenced sample was PBMCs or T cells enriched from blood (not recorded which). The TCR sequence derives from a woman aged 40 to 49 who had recovered from COVID-19. This CDR3 is CASSQATLGRTDTQYF. CDR3 bases: TGTGCCAGCAGCCAAGCAACACTTGGGAGGACAGATACGCAGTATTTT.